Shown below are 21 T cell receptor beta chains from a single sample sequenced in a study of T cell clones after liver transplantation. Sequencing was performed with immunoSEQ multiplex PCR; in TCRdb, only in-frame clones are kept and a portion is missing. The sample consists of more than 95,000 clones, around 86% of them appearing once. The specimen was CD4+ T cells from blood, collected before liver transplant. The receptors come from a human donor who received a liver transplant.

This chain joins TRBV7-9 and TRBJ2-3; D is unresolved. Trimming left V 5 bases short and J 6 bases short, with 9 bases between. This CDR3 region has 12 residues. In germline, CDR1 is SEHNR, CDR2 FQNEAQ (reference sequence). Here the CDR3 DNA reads TGTGCCAGCAGCACAGTAGTGGATACGCAGTATTTT. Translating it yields CASSTVVDTQYF. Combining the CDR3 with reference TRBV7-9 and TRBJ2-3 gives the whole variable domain DTGVSQNPRHKITKRGQNVTFRCDPISEHNRLYWYRQTLGQGPEFLTYFQNEAQLEKSRLLSDRFSAERPKGSFSTLEIQRTEQGDSAMYLCASSTVVDTQYFGPGTRLTVL.

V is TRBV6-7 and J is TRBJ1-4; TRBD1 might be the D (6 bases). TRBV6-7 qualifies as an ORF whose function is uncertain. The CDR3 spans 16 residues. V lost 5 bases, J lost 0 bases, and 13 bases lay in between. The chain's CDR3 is CASSRDTLATNEKLFF. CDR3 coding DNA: TGTGCCAGCAGTCGGGACACTTTAGCAACTAATGAAAAACTGTTTTTT.

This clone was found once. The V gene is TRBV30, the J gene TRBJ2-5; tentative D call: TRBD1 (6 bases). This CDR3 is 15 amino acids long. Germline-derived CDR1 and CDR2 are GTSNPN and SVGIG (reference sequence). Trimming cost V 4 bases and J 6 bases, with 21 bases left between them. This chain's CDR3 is CAWTNQTGPSQTQYF. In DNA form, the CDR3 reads TGTGCCTGGACGAACCAGACAGGCCCTAGTCAGACCCAGTACTTC.

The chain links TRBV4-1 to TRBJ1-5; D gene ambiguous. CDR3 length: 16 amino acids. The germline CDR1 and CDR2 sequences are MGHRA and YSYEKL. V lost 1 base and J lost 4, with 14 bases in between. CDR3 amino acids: CASSQGVAGRNQPQHF. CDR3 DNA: TGCGCCAGCAGCCAAGGGGTTGCGGGTCGTAATCAGCCCCAGCATTTT.

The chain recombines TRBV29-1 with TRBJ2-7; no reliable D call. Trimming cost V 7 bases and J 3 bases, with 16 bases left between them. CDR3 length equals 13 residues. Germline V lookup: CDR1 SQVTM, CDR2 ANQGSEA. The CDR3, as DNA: TGCAGCGCTCAGCAAGGATTAAACTACGAGCAGTACTTC. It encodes CSAQQGLNYEQYF.

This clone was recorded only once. CDR3 coding DNA: TGTGCCAGTAGAGGGGACCCAAACACTGAAGCTTTCTTT. Translated: CASRGDPNTEAFF. The chain carries TRBV19 and TRBJ1-1, with D possibly being TRBD1 (5 bases). The CDR3 is 13 residues long. V was clipped by 6 bases and J by 2 bases, with 10 bases between them. Per germline, CDR1 LNHDA and CDR2 SQIVND (reference sequence).

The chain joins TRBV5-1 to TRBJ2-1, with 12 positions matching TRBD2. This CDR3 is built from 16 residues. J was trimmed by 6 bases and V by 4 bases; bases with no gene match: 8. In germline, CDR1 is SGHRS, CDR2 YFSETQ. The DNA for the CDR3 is TGCGCCAGCAGCCAGGGACTAGCGGGCGGCGGCAATGAGCAGTTCTTC. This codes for CASSQGLAGGGNEQFF.

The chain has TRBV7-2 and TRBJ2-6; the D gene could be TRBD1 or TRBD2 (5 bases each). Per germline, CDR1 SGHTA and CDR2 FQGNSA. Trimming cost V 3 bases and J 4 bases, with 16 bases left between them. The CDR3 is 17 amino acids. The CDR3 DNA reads TGTGCCAGCAGCTTTTTCGGGGCGCTTTCCGGGGCCAACGTCCTGACTTTC. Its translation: CASSFFGALSGANVLTF.

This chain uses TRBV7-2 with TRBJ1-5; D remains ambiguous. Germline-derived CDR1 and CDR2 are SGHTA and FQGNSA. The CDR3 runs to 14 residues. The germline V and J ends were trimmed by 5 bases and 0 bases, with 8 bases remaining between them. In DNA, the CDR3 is TGTGCCAGCAGCGCAGAGTATAGCAATCAGCCCCAGCATTTT. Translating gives CASSAEYSNQPQHF.

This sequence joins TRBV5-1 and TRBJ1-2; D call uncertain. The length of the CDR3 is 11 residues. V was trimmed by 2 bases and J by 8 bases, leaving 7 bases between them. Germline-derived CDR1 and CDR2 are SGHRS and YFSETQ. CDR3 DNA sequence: TGCGCCAGCAGCTTCTCGGGCGGCTACACCTTC. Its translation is CASSFSGGYTF.

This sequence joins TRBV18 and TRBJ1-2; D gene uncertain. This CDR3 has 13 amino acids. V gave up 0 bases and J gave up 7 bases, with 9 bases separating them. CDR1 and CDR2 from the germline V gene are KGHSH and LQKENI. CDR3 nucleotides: TGTGCCAGCTCACCACCGGGGAGCGCTGGCTACACCTTC. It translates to CASSPPGSAGYTF. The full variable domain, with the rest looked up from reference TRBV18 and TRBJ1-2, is NAGVMQNPRHLVRRRGQEARLRCSPMKGHSHVYWYRQLPEEGLKFMVYLQKENIIDESGMPKERFSAEFPKEGPSILRIQQVVRGDSAAYFCASSPPGSAGYTFGSGTRLTVV.

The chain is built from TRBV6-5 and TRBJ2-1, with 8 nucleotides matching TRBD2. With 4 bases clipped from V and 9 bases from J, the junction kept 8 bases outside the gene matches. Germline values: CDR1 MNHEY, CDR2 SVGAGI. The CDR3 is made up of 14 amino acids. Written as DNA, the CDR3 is TGTGCCAGCAGTTTCGGGACTAGAGGGGGTGAGCAGTTCTTC. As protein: CASSFGTRGGEQFF.

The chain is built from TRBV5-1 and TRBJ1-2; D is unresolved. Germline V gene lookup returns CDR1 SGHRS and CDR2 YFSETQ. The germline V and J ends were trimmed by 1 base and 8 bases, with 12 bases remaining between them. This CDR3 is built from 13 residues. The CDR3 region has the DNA TGCGCCAGCAGCTTGTGGGTTCTAGGGGGCTACACCTTC. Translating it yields CASSLWVLGGYTF.

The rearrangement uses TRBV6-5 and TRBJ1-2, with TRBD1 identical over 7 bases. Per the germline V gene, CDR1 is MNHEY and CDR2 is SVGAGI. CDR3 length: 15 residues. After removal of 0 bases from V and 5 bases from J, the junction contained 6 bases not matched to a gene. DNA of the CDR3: TGTGCCAGCAGTTACTCGACTCGACAGGGATATGGCTACACCTTC. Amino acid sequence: CASSYSTRQGYGYTF.

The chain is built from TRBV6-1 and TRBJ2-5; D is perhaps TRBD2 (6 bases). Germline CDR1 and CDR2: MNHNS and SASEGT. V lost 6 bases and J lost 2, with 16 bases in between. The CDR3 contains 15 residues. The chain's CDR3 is CASRPGVAVQETQYF. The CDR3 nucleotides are TGTGCCAGCAGACCCGGGGTAGCGGTTCAAGAGACCCAGTACTTC.

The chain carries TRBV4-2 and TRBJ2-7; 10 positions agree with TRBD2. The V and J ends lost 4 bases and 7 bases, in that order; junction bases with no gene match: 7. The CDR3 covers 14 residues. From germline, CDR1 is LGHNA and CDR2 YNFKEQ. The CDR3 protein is CASSPLAGVSEQYF. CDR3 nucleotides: TGTGCCAGCAGCCCGCTAGCGGGAGTAAGTGAGCAGTACTTC.

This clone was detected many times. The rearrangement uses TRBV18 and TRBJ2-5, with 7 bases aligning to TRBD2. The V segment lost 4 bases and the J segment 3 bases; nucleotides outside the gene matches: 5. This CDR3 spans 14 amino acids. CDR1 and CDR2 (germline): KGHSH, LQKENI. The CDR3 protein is CASSLRDYKETQYF. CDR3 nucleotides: TGTGCCAGCTCACTCCGGGACTACAAAGAGACCCAGTACTTC.

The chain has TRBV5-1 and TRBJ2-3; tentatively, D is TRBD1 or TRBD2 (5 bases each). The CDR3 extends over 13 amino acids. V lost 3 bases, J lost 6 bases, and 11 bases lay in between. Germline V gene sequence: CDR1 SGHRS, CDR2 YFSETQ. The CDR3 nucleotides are TGCGCCAGCAGCTGGGGACCGGGGGATACGCAGTATTTT. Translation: CASSWGPGDTQYF.

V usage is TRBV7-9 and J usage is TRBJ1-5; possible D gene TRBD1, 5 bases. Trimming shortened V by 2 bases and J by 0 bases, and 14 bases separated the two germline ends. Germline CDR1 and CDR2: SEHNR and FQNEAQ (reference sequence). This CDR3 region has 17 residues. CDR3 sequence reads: CASSLFRDGDSNQPQHF. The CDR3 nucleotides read TGTGCCAGCAGCTTATTCAGGGACGGGGATAGCAATCAGCCCCAGCATTTT. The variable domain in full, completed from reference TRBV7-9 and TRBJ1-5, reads DTGVSQNPRHKITKRGQNVTFRCDPISEHNRLYWYRQTLGQGPEFLTYFQNEAQLEKSRLLSDRFSAERPKGSFSTLEIQRTEQGDSAMYLCASSLFRDGDSNQPQHFGDGTRLSIL.

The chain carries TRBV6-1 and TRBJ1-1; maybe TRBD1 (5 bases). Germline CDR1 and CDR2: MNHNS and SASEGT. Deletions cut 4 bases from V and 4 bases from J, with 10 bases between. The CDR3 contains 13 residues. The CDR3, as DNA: TGTGCCAGCAGTGTCGGGGGAGGCACTGAAGCTTTCTTT. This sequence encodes CASSVGGGTEAFF.

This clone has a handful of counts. The CDR3 spells CASSPQTPEAFF. As DNA, the CDR3 is TGTGCCAGCAGTCCTCAAACTCCTGAAGCTTTCTTT. J is TRBJ1-1 and V is TRBV7-9; D is unclear. The V gene's germline CDR1 is SEHNR and CDR2 FQNEAQ (reference sequence). V was trimmed by 6 bases and J by 6 bases, leaving 11 bases between them. The CDR3 spans 12 residues.